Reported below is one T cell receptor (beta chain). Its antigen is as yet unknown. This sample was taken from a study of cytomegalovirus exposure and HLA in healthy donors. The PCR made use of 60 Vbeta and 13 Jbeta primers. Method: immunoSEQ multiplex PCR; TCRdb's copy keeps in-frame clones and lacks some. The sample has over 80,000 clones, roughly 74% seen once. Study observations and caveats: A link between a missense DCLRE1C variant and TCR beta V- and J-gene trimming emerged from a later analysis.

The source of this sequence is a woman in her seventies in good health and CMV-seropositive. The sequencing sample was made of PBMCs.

Here the CDR3 reads CASRKQDLLYGYTF. CDR3 bases: TGTGCCAGCAGGAAACAGGACCTACTCTATGGCTACACCTTC. The chain recombines TRBV6-1 with TRBJ1-2; tentatively, D is TRBD1 (5 bases). This CDR3 region has 14 residues. Trimming took off 6 bases at V and 4 bases at J, with 15 bases between the two ends. Germline CDR1 reads MNHNS; CDR2 reads SASEGT.